This T cell receptor beta chain was profiled in a study of cytomegalovirus exposure and HLA in healthy donors. Donors sampled were nominally healthy, though unrecorded immune exposures were likely. The CDR3 covers 18 residues. The trim removed 0 bases at V and 0 bases at J, leaving 6 bases unmatched. The V gene's germline CDR1 is MGHRA and CDR2 YSYEKL. This PCR relied on a set of 60 Vbeta primers and 13 Jbeta primers. Data came from immunoSEQ multiplex PCR; TCRdb stores just in-frame clones and leaves some out. The sample carries around 130,000 clones, around 71% recorded once. This TCR was recovered from a woman aged 60 to 75 in good health and CMV-seropositive. Source material: PBMCs. The V and J genes are TRBV4-1 and TRBJ1-5; 9 bases agree with TRBD1. CDR3 residues: CASSQDPGQGYSNQPQHF. In nucleotides, the CDR3 is TGCGCCAGCAGCCAAGATCCGGGACAGGGCTATAGCAATCAGCCCCAGCATTTT.